The clone carrying this TCR beta chain has a handful of counts. The data belong to a study of T cell responses to AZD1222 COVID-19 vaccine. Study context: Pooled together were second doses at about 4 or about 12 weeks.

Clones were read by immunoSEQ multiplex PCR, and TCRdb kept only the in-frame ones, dropping some. The sample has 100,000 to 120,000 clones, over 75% seen once. Germline V gene data show CDR1 as KGHSH and CDR2 as LQKENI. The length of the CDR3 is 13 residues. V dropped 1 base and J dropped 3 bases, with 6 bases sitting between them. The clonotype was recovered from an adult in good health. This specimen consisted of peripheral blood, obtained on day 0 of AZD1222 vaccination. The chain has TRBV18 and TRBJ2-5; unclear D gene. The CDR3 loop is CASSPRKEETQYF. CDR3 nucleotide sequence: TGTGCCAGCTCACCACGGAAGGAAGAGACCCAGTACTTC. Looking up the rest from reference TRBV18 and TRBJ2-5 gives the full variable domain: NAGVMQNPRHLVRRRGQEARLRCSPMKGHSHVYWYRQLPEEGLKFMVYLQKENIIDESGMPKERFSAEFPKEGPSILRIQQVVRGDSAAYFCASSPRKEETQYFGPGTRLLVL.